This TCR beta chain stems from a study of OX40 agonist ivuxolimab in advanced cancers. Study as a whole: Ivuxolimab was administered intravenously to patients at 0.01 to 10 mg/kg every 2 weeks.

Study-wide findings and caveats: Low normalized T-cell clonal expansion was also seen in some nonresponders.

Trimming cost V 7 bases and J 3 bases, with 21 bases left between them. Germline V gene lookup returns CDR1 SEHNR and CDR2 FQNEAQ (reference sequence). CDR3 size: 16 residues. Assay: immunoSEQ multiplex PCR; the TCRdb copy retains only in-frame clones and omits some. Of around 37,000 clones detected, approximately 90% appear once; the ten largest clones hold 13%. A note on this clone: Antigen unknown.

The chain carries TRBV7-9 and TRBJ2-5; a possible D gene is TRBD2 (5 bases). Sequencing was performed on CD4+ or CD8+ T cells sorted from blood, taken in a trial of the OX40 agonist ivuxolimab. The TCR originated in an adult with an advanced solid tumor such as melanoma, head and neck, liver or kidney cancer. The CDR3 DNA follows: TGTGCCAGCAACTCCGTGGAGGTGAACGGAGAAGAGACCCAGTACTTC. It yields the protein CASNSVEVNGEETQYF.